One and the same sample provided the 29 T cell receptor beta chains below, sequenced in a study of T cells after yellow fever vaccination. TCRdb passed the 5' RACE reads through MiXCR, listing each CDR3 protein once. Among 400,000 to 650,000 distinct CDR3 sequences listed, 20% to 25% were seen once. Sample: PBMCs, taken around 3 weeks after the first yellow fever vaccination. These receptors were taken from a man between 18 and 35 years old who received the YFV17D yellow fever vaccine.

The CDR3 bases are TGTGCCAGCGGTAGCTACAATCAGCCCCAGCATTTT. Translating gives CASGSYNQPQHF. The chain couples TRBV7-2 to TRBJ1-5; D gene uncertain. This CDR3 is built from 12 residues. V lost 8 bases to trimming and J lost 3 bases, with 8 bases between them. Germline V lookup: CDR1 SGHTA, CDR2 FQGNSA.

This clonotype showed up just a few times. V and J are TRBV4-1 and TRBJ2-5; 7 bases map to TRBD1. This CDR3 spans 15 amino acids. CDR1 is MGHRA and CDR2 is YSYEKL in the germline V gene. V lost 0 bases and J lost 6; bases outside the gene matches: 7. The CDR3 DNA follows: TGCGCCAGCAGCCAAGATCCCCAGGGGGTTAAGACCCAGTACTTC. Translating gives CASSQDPQGVKTQYF.

This clonotype was detected a few times. The rearrangement uses TRBV7-2 and TRBJ1-1; TRBD1 is a possible D gene (5 bases). The CDR3 consists of 14 residues. V was shortened by 0 bases and J by 6 bases, with 11 bases between the two germline ends. Germline V gives CDR1 SGHTA, CDR2 FQGNSA. CDR3 in amino acids: CASSLAEGGAEAFF. In DNA, the CDR3 is TGTGCCAGCAGCTTAGCTGAGGGAGGGGCTGAAGCTTTCTTT.

This clonotype came up a few times. This chain links TRBV11-2 with TRBJ2-5, with 8 nucleotides matching TRBD2. The germline V gene has CDR1 SGHAT and CDR2 FQNNGV. The length of the CDR3 is 14 residues. V gave up 1 base and J gave up 5 bases; unmatched junction bases: 3. The DNA for the CDR3 is TGTGCCAGCAGCTTAGTAGCGGGGATTGAGACCCAGTACTTC. Protein product: CASSLVAGIETQYF. The full variable domain, rest sourced from reference TRBV11-2 and TRBJ2-5, is EAGVAQSPRYKIIEKRQSVAFWCNPISGHATLYWYQQILGQGPKLLIQFQNNGVVDDSQLPKDRFSAERLKGVDSTLKIQPAKLEDSAVYLCASSLVAGIETQYFGPGTRLLVL.

This clonotype was found a few times. The chain recombines TRBV12-3 or TRBV12-4 with TRBJ1-5; D is unclear. The length of the CDR3 is 16 residues. Trimming pared 6 bases from V and 5 bases from J, leaving 20 bases between. In DNA form, the CDR3 reads TGTGCCAGCAGGCTGTCAGGTGAAGGAGGTCATCAGCCCCAGCATTTT. This encodes CASRLSGEGGHQPQHF.

This clonotype was found a few times. The rearrangement links TRBV7-9 to TRBJ2-1; perhaps TRBD2 as D (6 bases). This CDR3 comprises 15 residues. Germline-derived CDR1 and CDR2 are SEHNR and FQNEAQ (reference sequence). V was pared by 7 bases and J by 7 bases, with 20 bases between. CDR3 sequence: CASMPPGLLGNEQFF. In DNA form, the CDR3 reads TGTGCCAGCATGCCGCCGGGACTGCTGGGGAATGAGCAGTTCTTC.

Ten or more counts support this clonotype. J is TRBJ2-1 and V is TRBV7-8; 7 bases are a match to TRBD2. Germline loops: CDR1 SGHVS, CDR2 FQNEAQ. Trimming took 8 bases from V and 10 from J; bases not matched to a gene: 8. The CDR3 contains 12 residues. The CDR3 nucleotides are TGTGCCAGCCGTGGGGGGGTGGCAGAGCAGTTCTTC. Protein sequence: CASRGGVAEQFF.

This clonotype has at least ten counts. The chain uses TRBV7-8 and TRBJ1-4; TRBD1 matches 7 bases. Germline V gene lookup returns CDR1 SGHVS and CDR2 FQNEAQ. This CDR3 region has 14 residues. Trimming cost V 3 bases and J 8 bases; bases outside gene matches: 6. CDR3 sequence (DNA): TGTGCCAGCAGCTTGACAGGGAATTCCGAAAAACTGTTTTTT. Encoded protein: CASSLTGNSEKLFF. Looking up the rest from reference TRBV7-8 and TRBJ1-4 gives the full variable domain: GAGVSQSPRYKVAKRGQDVALRCDPISGHVSLFWYQQALGQGPEFLTYFQNEAQLDKSGLPSDRFFAERPEGSVSTLKIQRTQQEDSAVYLCASSLTGNSEKLFFGSGTQLSVL.

This clonotype has only a few counts. The V and J genes are TRBV19 and TRBJ2-3, with TRBD1 as a possible D gene (7 bases). V shed 5 bases and J shed 4 bases, with 10 bases lying between them. CDR1 and CDR2 (germline): LNHDA, SQIVND (reference sequence). The CDR3 is 13 amino acids. CDR3 protein: CASSGGGADTQYF. The CDR3 coding sequence is TGTGCCAGTAGTGGAGGGGGCGCAGATACGCAGTATTTT.

The V gene is TRBV7-2, the J gene TRBJ1-1; D is uncertain. CDR3 length: 13 residues. CDR1 and CDR2 (germline): SGHTA, FQGNSA. Trimming removed 4 bases from V and 4 bases from J, with 10 bases in between. The CDR3 region has the DNA TGTGCCAGCAGCTGGGCCGAGGGCACTGAAGCTTTCTTT. This translates into CASSWAEGTEAFF.

This clonotype was seen more than once but under ten times. This chain joins TRBV27 and TRBJ2-1, with TRBD2 identical over 8 bases. Trimming took 10 bases from V and 4 from J; bases not matched to a gene: 15. Looked up from germline, CDR1 is MNHEY and CDR2 is SMNVEV (reference sequence). The CDR3 is 16 residues long. The CDR3 DNA reads TGTGCCACCGGGGGGGGTGGGATCGGGAATTACAATGAGCAGTTCTTC. This sequence encodes CATGGGGIGNYNEQFF.

The chain has TRBV5-1 and TRBJ2-3; 8 nucleotides match TRBD1. The CDR3 spans 16 residues. CDR1 is SGHRS and CDR2 is YFSETQ in the germline V gene. With V trimmed by 0 bases and J by 6 bases, 9 bases remained unmatched. CDR3 coding DNA: TGCGCCAGCAGCTTGGCCCCAGGGGGCGCGGCGGATACGCAGTATTTT. This encodes CASSLAPGGAADTQYF.

As DNA, the CDR3 is TGTGCCAGCAGCCCCAACCTCGAAACAGGGAGGAATGAGCAGTTCTTC. It translates to CASSPNLETGRNEQFF. V is TRBV5-4 and J is TRBJ2-1, with D perhaps TRBD1 or TRBD2 (6 bases each). The germline V and J ends were trimmed by 4 bases and 7 bases, with 21 bases remaining between them. Per germline, CDR1 SGHNT and CDR2 YYREEE (reference sequence). The CDR3 contains 16 residues.

The rearrangement uses TRBV29-1 and TRBJ2-1; a weak D match, TRBD2 (5 bases). The CDR3 is 16 residues long. V was pared by 5 bases and J by 0 bases, with 17 bases between. Germline assignment: CDR1 SQVTM and CDR2 ANQGSEA. The CDR3 DNA sequence: TGCAGCGTTTTACGTATGCGGGTTGACTCCTACAATGAGCAGTTCTTC. It translates to CSVLRMRVDSYNEQFF.

The rearrangement links TRBV12-3 or TRBV12-4 to TRBJ1-1, with no clear D. Trimming stripped 3 bases from V and 3 bases from J, with 8 bases between. The CDR3 runs to 13 residues. The DNA of the CDR3 is TGTGCCAGCAGTTTTAGACGGCACACTGAAGCTTTCTTT. Encoded protein: CASSFRRHTEAFF.

V gene TRBV7-8 combines with J gene TRBJ2-5, with 7 nucleotides matching TRBD2. This CDR3 has 16 residues. From germline, CDR1 is SGHVS and CDR2 FQNEAQ. The trim removed 2 bases at V and 1 base at J, leaving 7 bases unmatched. The DNA for the CDR3 is TGTGCCAGCAGCTTATTGGCTAGCGGTATCCAAGAGACCCAGTACTTC. This sequence encodes CASSLLASGIQETQYF.

This chain joins TRBV27 and TRBJ2-2, with no clear D. The V end lost 2 bases, the J end lost 0 bases, and 4 bases lay between the germline ends. Germline-derived CDR1 and CDR2 are MNHEY and SMNVEV (reference sequence). The length of the CDR3 is 14 residues. Here the CDR3 reads CASSLEANTGELFF. Here the CDR3 DNA reads TGTGCCAGCAGTTTAGAAGCGAACACCGGGGAGCTGTTTTTT.

The rearrangement uses TRBV7-6 and TRBJ1-1; D is uncertain. Trimming left V 4 bases short and J 1 base short, with 7 bases between. From germline, CDR1 is SGHVS and CDR2 FNYEAQ. This CDR3 has 13 residues. The CDR3 reads CASSSNRNTEAFF. The CDR3 DNA follows: TGTGCCAGCAGCTCCAACAGGAACACTGAAGCTTTCTTT. The full variable domain, its missing parts supplied by reference TRBV7-6 and TRBJ1-1, is GAGVSQSPRYKVTKRGQDVALRCDPISGHVSLYWYRQALGQGPEFLTYFNYEAQQDKSGLPNDRFSAERPEGSISTLTIQRTEQRDSAMYRCASSSNRNTEAFFGQGTRLTVV.

The genes are TRBV20-1 and TRBJ2-3; 10 nucleotides agree with TRBD1. The CDR3 runs to 15 residues. The V gene's germline CDR1 is DFQATT and CDR2 SNEGSKA (reference sequence). V gave up 0 bases and J gave up 3 bases; unmatched junction bases: 3. This CDR3 is CSARDRGQGTDTQYF. The CDR3 coding sequence is TGCAGTGCTAGAGATCGGGGACAGGGGACAGATACGCAGTATTTT.

The J gene is TRBJ2-3, the V gene TRBV4-3; D remains ambiguous. There are 14 residues in the CDR3. V was cut by 0 bases and J by 1 base, with 5 bases left in between. CDR1 LGHNA and CDR2 YSLEER come from the germline V gene. CDR3 sequence reads: CASSQDFGTDTQYF. The CDR3 coding sequence is TGCGCCAGCAGCCAAGATTTCGGCACAGATACGCAGTATTTT.

This chain links TRBV7-9 with TRBJ1-6; the D gene is possibly TRBD1 (6 bases). CDR1 and CDR2 from the germline V gene are SEHNR and FQNEAQ (reference sequence). The CDR3 spans 15 residues. The V end was cut by 3 bases, the J end by 7 bases, with 13 bases between. The CDR3 sequence is CASSFEDRRNSPLHF. The CDR3 DNA is TGTGCCAGCAGCTTTGAAGACAGGAGAAATTCACCCCTCCACTTT.

This sequence joins TRBV7-2 and TRBJ1-4, with D maybe TRBD1 (6 bases). Germline values: CDR1 SGHTA, CDR2 FQGNSA. The CDR3 is 16 amino acids. The V end lost 5 bases, the J end lost 4 bases, and 17 bases lay between the germline ends. The CDR3 loop is CASSIRLGADNEKLFF. CDR3 in DNA: TGTGCCAGCAGCATCCGACTGGGGGCAGATAATGAAAAACTGTTTTTT.

This chain uses TRBV7-8 with TRBJ2-4; D possibly uses TRBD1 or TRBD2 (5 bases each). V was shortened by 5 bases and J by 3 bases, with 17 bases between the two germline ends. From germline, CDR1 is SGHVS and CDR2 FQNEAQ. The length of the CDR3 is 16 residues. CDR3 bases: TGTGCCAGCAGCGACCGGGGACCGTCAGTCAAAAACATTCAGTACTTC. Encoded protein: CASSDRGPSVKNIQYF.

This clonotype was observed a handful of times. V usage is TRBV6-1 and J usage is TRBJ1-5; no clear D gene. CDR1 MNHNS and CDR2 SASEGT come from the germline V gene. V was clipped by 4 bases and J by 5 bases, with 3 bases between them. The CDR3 runs to 11 residues. The CDR3 loop reads CASSGHQPQHF. CDR3 DNA: TGTGCCAGCAGTGGACATCAGCCCCAGCATTTT.

This clonotype was found a few times. This chain uses TRBV27 with TRBJ1-6; D may be TRBD1 (6 bases). The CDR3 is 15 residues long. Trimming cost V 5 bases and J 7 bases, with 15 bases left between them. The germline V gene has CDR1 MNHEY and CDR2 SMNVEV (reference sequence). The DNA of the CDR3 is TGTGCCAGCAGTACAAGCAGGGGATTGAATTCACCCCTCCACTTT. Its protein product is CASSTSRGLNSPLHF.

The rearrangement uses TRBV5-6 and TRBJ2-7, with 7 bases fitting TRBD1. Losses at the gene ends were 6 bases for V and 1 base for J; bases not matched to a gene: 13. Germline-derived CDR1 and CDR2 are SGHDT and YYEEEE. The CDR3 totals 16 residues. The CDR3 sequence: CASTRIDREASYEQYV. CDR3 coding DNA: TGTGCCAGCACCAGAATAGACAGGGAAGCGTCCTACGAGCAGTACGTC.

The rearrangement uses TRBV27 and TRBJ1-1, with 7 nucleotides matching TRBD1. The V gene end was trimmed by 2 bases and the J gene end by 3 bases; junction bases not matched to a gene: 6. There are 15 residues in the CDR3. CDR1 and CDR2 (germline): MNHEY, SMNVEV (reference sequence). CDR3 nucleotide sequence: TGTGCCAGCAGTTTAAGGCCACAGGGGTACACTGAAGCTTTCTTT. This encodes CASSLRPQGYTEAFF.

V and J are TRBV20-1 and TRBJ2-3; D possibly corresponds to TRBD1 (5 bases). This CDR3 spans 15 amino acids. The germline V gene encodes CDR1 DFQATT and CDR2 SNEGSKA (reference sequence). Trimming took off 5 bases at V and 3 bases at J, with 18 bases between the two ends. The CDR3 loop reads CSAPFWAGMTDTQYF. CDR3 bases: TGCAGTGCTCCTTTCTGGGCAGGGATGACAGATACGCAGTATTTT.

This clonotype occurred a few times. The chain recombines TRBV5-1 with TRBJ1-2; D is undetermined. The V and J ends lost 4 bases and 4 bases respectively, with 14 bases between them. Germline CDR1 is SGHRS and CDR2 is YFSETQ. This CDR3 comprises 14 residues. This chain's CDR3 is CASSPADYIYGYTF. In nucleotides, the CDR3 is TGCGCCAGCAGCCCGGCGGATTACATCTATGGCTACACCTTC.